This TCR beta chain was recovered during a study of T cells in Graves' hyperthyroidism and ophthalmopathy. Study information: Peripheral blood specimens were obtained at initial diagnosis, prior to any treatment.

This clonotype was counted ten times or more. The antigen remains unidentified. CDR1 is DFQATT and CDR2 is SNEGSKA in the germline V gene (reference sequence). This CDR3 is 13 amino acids long. The V and J ends lost 3 bases and 6 bases, in that order; junction bases with no gene match: 5. Authors of the study amplified TCR beta CDR3 regions from RNA transcripts. First-round RT-PCR of the TCR CDR3 relied on the HTBI primer set. Using its own MiXCR run on the multiplex PCR reads, TCRdb lists one record per CDR3 protein. Here the sample spans fewer than 350,000 distinct CDR3 sequences, 21% being singletons. Graves' hyperthyroidism was deemed stable given no ophthalmopathy progression within 18 months. Thyroid ultrasound, orbital computed tomography, clinical symptoms, and serum thyroxine and TRAb underpinned diagnoses. Study observations and caveats: Blood also held most thyroid clonotypes expanded beyond 0.001.

The receptor comes from a woman aged 45-60 years with Graves' hyperthyroidism. This sequence joins TRBV20-1 and TRBJ2-7, with 10 bases aligning to TRBD1. Sequenced sample: blood. The CDR3, as DNA: TGCAGTGCTAGGGGGACAGGGGTAGGCGAGCAGTACTTC. Translated: CSARGTGVGEQYF.